This entry lists 28 T cell receptor beta chains sequenced from one sample in a study of a mutant IDH1 vaccine in newly diagnosed glioma. Their recognized antigens are unknown. TCRdb keeps only in-frame clones here, not all; method: immunoSEQ multiplex PCR. The sample has 30,000 to 40,000 clones; approximately 80% are singletons. As to time point: week 35, safety follow-up. Each vaccine dose was 300 ug of mutant IDH1 20-mer peptide, with topical imiquimod. The sample here was PBMCs, taken from a glioma patient whose treatment included an IDH1 peptide vaccine. The receptor set was obtained from a woman under 30 with glioma.

The V gene is TRBV11-2, the J gene TRBJ1-2; 7 bases match TRBD1. The germline CDR1 and CDR2 sequences are SGHAT and FQNNGV. Trimming took 1 base from V and 4 from J; bases not matched to a gene: 0. This CDR3 spans 13 amino acids. Written as DNA, the CDR3 is TGTGCCAGCAGCTTAGCAGGGGGCTATGGCTACACCTTC. It specifies CASSLAGGYGYTF.

This chain connects TRBV28 to TRBJ1-1, with TRBD1 as a possible D gene (6 bases). CDR3 size: 13 residues. V was cut by 8 bases and J by 5 bases, with 15 bases left in between. The V gene's germline CDR1 is MDHEN and CDR2 SYDVKM. The CDR3 nucleotides are TGTGCCAGCGGGGGGCAAAAGGGGACTGAAGCTTTCTTT. Amino acids: CASGGQKGTEAFF.

V gene TRBV6-1 combines with J gene TRBJ2-5; possibly TRBD2 for D (6 bases). CDR1 is MNHNS, CDR2 SASEGT, per germline. V lost 1 base to trimming and J lost 2 bases, with 14 bases between them. This CDR3 spans 16 amino acids. Here the CDR3 DNA reads TGTGCCAGCAGTGAAGTGGCTAGCGTCTTACAAGAGACCCAGTACTTC. Translated, it gives CASSEVASVLQETQYF.

This rearrangement joins TRBV4-2 to TRBJ1-1; no clear D gene. The CDR3 extends over 12 amino acids. The germline V and J ends were trimmed by 3 bases and 6 bases, with 8 bases remaining between them. Germline CDR1 and CDR2: LGHNA and YNFKEQ. DNA of the CDR3: TGTGCCAGCAGCCAGGGGATCGCTGAAGCTTTCTTT. It is translated as CASSQGIAEAFF.

The chain links TRBV9 to TRBJ1-5; D is undetermined. Germline V lookup: CDR1 SGDLS, CDR2 YYNGEE. CDR3 length: 15 amino acids. V lost 3 bases, J lost 2 bases, and 12 bases lay in between. CDR3 sequence: CASSAGRVGNQPQHF. The CDR3 DNA reads as TGTGCCAGCAGCGCAGGCCGAGTGGGCAATCAGCCCCAGCATTTT.

V gene TRBV2 combines with J gene TRBJ1-3; D is ambiguous. The CDR3 loop spans 16 amino acids. The germline V gene has CDR1 SNHLY and CDR2 FYNNEI. The germline V and J ends were trimmed by 0 bases and 0 bases, with 9 bases remaining between them. The CDR3 nucleotides read TGTGCCAGCAGTGAAGCGACGGTGAGCTCTGGAAACACCATATATTTT. This codes for CASSEATVSSGNTIYF.

The J gene is TRBJ2-5, the V gene TRBV5-1; maybe TRBD2 (6 bases). With the DNA end fitting TRBJ2-7 better, the J assignment may be wrong. The germline CDR1 and CDR2 sequences are SGHRS and YFSETQ. CDR3 size: 17 residues. CDR3 nucleotides: TGCGCCAGCAGCTTGGCGGGGACTTTAGCTATCCGCTACGAGCAGTACTTC. Protein sequence: CASSLAGTLAIRYEQYF.

This chain joins TRBV25-1 and TRBJ2-3; perhaps D is TRBD1 or TRBD2 (6 bases each). This CDR3 is 14 amino acids long. The germline gives CDR1 MGHDK, CDR2 SYGVNS. V was clipped by 6 bases and J by 2 bases, with 12 bases between them. The CDR3 bases are TGTGCCAGCAGGGGGGGCCCTGTCACAGATACGCAGTATTTT. Its protein product is CASRGGPVTDTQYF.

This clone showed up just once. The CDR3 DNA sequence: TGTGCCAGCAGCTTAGGGAGCGGGAGTGGGTACGAGCAGTACTTC. It translates to CASSLGSGSGYEQYF. The V and J genes are TRBV7-2 and TRBJ2-7; TRBD2 matches at 8 bases. Losses at the gene ends were 1 base for V and 4 bases for J; bases not matched to a gene: 6. CDR3 size: 15 residues. CDR1 is SGHTA, CDR2 FQGNSA, per germline. Complete variable domain (other parts from reference TRBV7-2 and TRBJ2-7): GAGVSQSPSNKVTEKGKDVELRCDPISGHTALYWYRQSLGQGLEFLIYFQGNSAPDKSGLPSDRFSAERTGGSVSTLTIQRTQQEDSAVYLCASSLGSGSGYEQYFGPGTRLTVT.

The chain couples TRBV4-2 to TRBJ2-7; 8 bases are a match to TRBD1. CDR3 size: 14 residues. V dropped 4 bases and J dropped 3; count of bases not matched to a gene: 5. The germline gives CDR1 LGHNA, CDR2 YNFKEQ. The CDR3 here is CASSPGQGGYEQYF. The CDR3 coding sequence is TGTGCCAGCAGCCCAGGACAGGGTGGCTACGAGCAGTACTTC.

This clone was seen a few times. This rearrangement joins TRBV4-2 to TRBJ2-1, with 10 bases that match TRBD2. The V segment lost 2 bases and the J segment 6 bases; nucleotides outside the gene matches: 4. Germline assignment: CDR1 LGHNA and CDR2 YNFKEQ. There are 15 residues in the CDR3. The CDR3 spells CASSQSSGSGNEQFF. The CDR3 DNA sequence: TGTGCCAGCAGCCAATCTAGCGGGAGTGGCAATGAGCAGTTCTTC.

The rearrangement joins TRBV6-5 to TRBJ1-1; possible D gene TRBD1, 5 bases. In germline, CDR1 is MNHEY, CDR2 SVGAGI. Trimming took off 7 bases at V and 1 base at J, with 10 bases between the two ends. There are 13 residues in the CDR3. The CDR3 region is CASKRTGNTEAFF. The CDR3 coding sequence is TGTGCCAGCAAAAGAACAGGGAACACTGAAGCTTTCTTT.

V is TRBV4-2 and J is TRBJ2-1; D is unresolved. Germline V CDR1 and CDR2: LGHNA, YNFKEQ. The length of the CDR3 is 15 residues. Trimming stripped 0 bases from V and 3 bases from J, with 9 bases between. The CDR3 DNA sequence: TGTGCCAGCAGCCAAGAGTTGCACTTCTACAATGAGCAGTTCTTC. It translates to CASSQELHFYNEQFF.

This clone was counted once. The chain recombines TRBV30 with TRBJ2-1; D possibly corresponds to TRBD2 (6 bases). CDR3 size: 15 residues. Germline lookup yields CDR1 GTSNPN and CDR2 SVGIG (reference sequence). V was clipped by 0 bases and J by 10 bases, with 19 bases between them. The CDR3 DNA follows: TGTGCCTGGAGTGTAAGCACGGGACTTAAGAAGGAGCAGTTCTTC. As protein: CAWSVSTGLKKEQFF.

This clone was detected once. The chain links TRBV11-2 to TRBJ2-7, with D possibly TRBD2 on 7 matching bases. V was shortened by 2 bases and J by 4 bases, with 15 bases between the two germline ends. CDR3 size: 15 residues. Germline V gene data show CDR1 as SGHAT and CDR2 as FQNNGV. The CDR3 coding sequence is TGTGCCAGCAGCTTACTGGCGGGGGCTAGTTACGAGCAGTACTTC. Encoded protein: CASSLLAGASYEQYF. Full variable domain (rest looked up from reference TRBV11-2 and TRBJ2-7): EAGVAQSPRYKIIEKRQSVAFWCNPISGHATLYWYQQILGQGPKLLIQFQNNGVVDDSQLPKDRFSAERLKGVDSTLKIQPAKLEDSAVYLCASSLLAGASYEQYFGPGTRLTVT.

The V call is TRBV5-4, the J call TRBJ2-1; D gene unclear. The V end was cut by 4 bases, the J end by 10 bases, with 18 bases between. This CDR3 contains 14 residues. The germline CDR1 and CDR2 sequences are SGHNT and YYREEE (reference sequence). The CDR3 sequence: CASSPPTSVGEQFF. The CDR3 region has the DNA TGTGCCAGCAGCCCCCCAACTTCGGTCGGGGAGCAGTTCTTC.

The chain has TRBV6-5 and TRBJ2-2; no definite D call. The CDR3 spans 14 residues. Germline V gene data show CDR1 as MNHEY and CDR2 as SVGAGI. V gave up 0 bases and J gave up 6 bases, with 8 bases separating them. Here the CDR3 reads CASSYSIIPGELFF. DNA for the CDR3: TGTGCCAGCAGTTACTCGATTATTCCCGGGGAGCTGTTTTTT.

The rearrangement links TRBV2 to TRBJ2-3, with D possibly being TRBD1 or TRBD2 (5 bases each). Trimming pared 3 bases from V and 2 bases from J, leaving 9 bases between. CDR1 SNHLY and CDR2 FYNNEI come from the germline V gene. CDR3 size: 14 residues. DNA for the CDR3: TGTGCCAGCAGTGATTGGGGGAACACAGATACGCAGTATTTT. Protein product: CASSDWGNTDTQYF.

V and J are TRBV5-1 and TRBJ1-3; D is perhaps TRBD1 (6 bases). CDR3 size: 16 residues. Trimming took off 1 base at V and 3 bases at J, with 14 bases between the two ends. In germline, CDR1 is SGHRS, CDR2 YFSETQ. CDR3: CASSLQGMGGGNTIYF. The CDR3 bases are TGCGCCAGCAGCTTGCAGGGGATGGGAGGTGGAAACACCATATATTTT.

The chain has TRBV5-1 and TRBJ2-5; a weak D match, TRBD1 (5 bases). The CDR3 has 18 amino acids. CDR1 SGHRS and CDR2 YFSETQ come from the germline V gene. V dropped 4 bases and J dropped 3 bases, with 25 bases sitting between them. CDR3 in DNA: TGCGCCAGCAGCGACACAGGAGTAGTGGGCTTTGGAAAAGAGACCCAGTACTTC. As protein: CASSDTGVVGFGKETQYF.

This clone was seen only a few times. The V and J genes are TRBV4-1 and TRBJ1-4; the D gene is possibly TRBD1 (5 bases). The germline V gene has CDR1 MGHRA and CDR2 YSYEKL. The CDR3 has 14 residues. V was shortened by 2 bases and J by 7 bases, with 11 bases between the two germline ends. The CDR3 is CASSQQGDGEKLFF. The CDR3 bases are TGCGCCAGCAGCCAACAGGGTGACGGTGAAAAACTGTTTTTT.

The chain links TRBV7-2 to TRBJ1-4; D perhaps matches TRBD1 (5 bases). This CDR3 is 16 amino acids long. The V end lost 1 base, the J end lost 0 bases, and 9 bases lay between the germline ends. Germline lookup yields CDR1 SGHTA and CDR2 FQGNSA. CDR3 sequence: CASSLGWGATNEKLFF. In DNA form, the CDR3 reads TGTGCCAGCAGCTTAGGGTGGGGGGCAACTAATGAAAAACTGTTTTTT.

V and J are TRBV5-1 and TRBJ2-7; TRBD2 matches 8 bases. The CDR3 covers 14 residues. Germline loops: CDR1 SGHRS, CDR2 YFSETQ. V lost 0 bases to trimming and J lost 3 bases; unmatched junction nucleotides: 2. CDR3 nucleotides: TGCGCCAGCAGCTTGGGGGCGGGAGGCTACGAGCAGTACTTC. This codes for CASSLGAGGYEQYF. Full variable domain (missing parts from reference TRBV5-1 and TRBJ2-7): KAGVTQTPRYLIKTRGQQVTLSCSPISGHRSVSWYQQTPGQGLQFLFEYFSETQRNKGNFPGRFSGRQFSNSRSEMNVSTLELGDSALYLCASSLGAGGYEQYFGPGTRLTVT.

The rearrangement joins TRBV9 to TRBJ2-2; D is perhaps TRBD1 or TRBD2 (5 bases each). Trimming pared 3 bases from V and 4 bases from J, leaving 22 bases between. From germline, CDR1 is SGDLS and CDR2 YYNGEE. This CDR3 is built from 18 residues. The CDR3 spells CASSANPFEGTVTGELFF. In DNA form, the CDR3 reads TGTGCCAGCAGCGCGAACCCCTTCGAGGGGACGGTCACCGGGGAGCTGTTTTTT.

This sequence joins TRBV27 and TRBJ1-1; D perhaps matches TRBD1 (5 bases). This CDR3 comprises 15 residues. In germline, CDR1 is MNHEY, CDR2 SMNVEV (reference sequence). V was pared by 5 bases and J by 2 bases, with 15 bases between. CDR3 region: CASSPGGTGNTEAFF. The CDR3 nucleotides read TGTGCCAGCAGTCCCGGGGGGACGGGAAACACTGAAGCTTTCTTT.

The chain links TRBV2 to TRBJ2-7, with unresolved D. The germline gives CDR1 SNHLY, CDR2 FYNNEI. This CDR3 is built from 14 residues. V lost 4 bases to trimming and J lost 2 bases, with 12 bases between them. The CDR3 sequence: CASSGYSDPYEQYF. The CDR3 nucleotides are TGTGCCAGCAGTGGGTATAGTGATCCCTACGAGCAGTACTTC.

This clone turned up a few times. The chain uses TRBV2 and TRBJ2-7; 11 nucleotides agree with TRBD2. This CDR3 is 15 amino acids long. The V segment lost 4 bases and the J segment 2 bases; nucleotides outside the gene matches: 4. Germline V lookup: CDR1 SNHLY, CDR2 FYNNEI. The DNA of the CDR3 is TGTGCCAGCAGTGGGATAGCGGGGGGGGCCTACGAGCAGTACTTC. Amino acid sequence: CASSGIAGGAYEQYF.

The chain recombines TRBV19 with TRBJ1-2; D remains unclear. From germline, CDR1 is LNHDA and CDR2 SQIVND (reference sequence). V was trimmed by 9 bases and J by 2 bases, leaving 13 bases between them. This CDR3 has 13 amino acids. The chain's CDR3 is CASHKGMNYGYTF. CDR3 bases: TGTGCCAGCCATAAGGGTATGAACTATGGCTACACCTTC.